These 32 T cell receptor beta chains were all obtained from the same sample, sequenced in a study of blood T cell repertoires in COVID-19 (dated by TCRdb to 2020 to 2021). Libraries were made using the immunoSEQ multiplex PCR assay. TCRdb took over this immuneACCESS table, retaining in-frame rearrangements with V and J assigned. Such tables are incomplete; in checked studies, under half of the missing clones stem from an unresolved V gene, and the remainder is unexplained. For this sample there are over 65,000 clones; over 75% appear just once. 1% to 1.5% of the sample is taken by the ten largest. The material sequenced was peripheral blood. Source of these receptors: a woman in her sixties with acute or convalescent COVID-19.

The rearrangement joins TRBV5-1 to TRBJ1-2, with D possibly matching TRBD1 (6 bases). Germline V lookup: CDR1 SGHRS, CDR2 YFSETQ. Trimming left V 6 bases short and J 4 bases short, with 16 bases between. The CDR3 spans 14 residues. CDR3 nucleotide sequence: TGCGCCAGCAACGGACAGCCGGCGACCTATGGCTACACCTTC. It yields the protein CASNGQPATYGYTF.

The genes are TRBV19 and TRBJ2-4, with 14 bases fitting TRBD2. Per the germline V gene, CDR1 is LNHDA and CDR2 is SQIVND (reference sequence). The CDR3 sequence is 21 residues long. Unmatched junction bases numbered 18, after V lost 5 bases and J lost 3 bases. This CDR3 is CASSFPTSGGEDYSVKNIQYF. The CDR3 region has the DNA TGTGCCAGTAGTTTCCCGACTAGCGGGGGGGAAGATTATAGTGTCAAAAACATTCAGTACTTC.

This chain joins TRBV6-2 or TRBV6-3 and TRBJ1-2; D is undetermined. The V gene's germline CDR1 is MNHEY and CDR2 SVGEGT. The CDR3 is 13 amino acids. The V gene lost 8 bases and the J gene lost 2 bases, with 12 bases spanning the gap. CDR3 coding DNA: TGTGCCAGCGGCCGGGCCGGAAACTATGGCTACACCTTC. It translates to CASGRAGNYGYTF.

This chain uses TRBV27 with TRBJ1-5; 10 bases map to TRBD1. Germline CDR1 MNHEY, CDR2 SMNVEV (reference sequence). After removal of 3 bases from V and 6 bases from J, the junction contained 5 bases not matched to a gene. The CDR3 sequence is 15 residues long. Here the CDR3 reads CASSFGQGVSQPQHF. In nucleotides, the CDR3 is TGTGCCAGCAGTTTCGGACAGGGGGTCAGTCAGCCCCAGCATTTT.

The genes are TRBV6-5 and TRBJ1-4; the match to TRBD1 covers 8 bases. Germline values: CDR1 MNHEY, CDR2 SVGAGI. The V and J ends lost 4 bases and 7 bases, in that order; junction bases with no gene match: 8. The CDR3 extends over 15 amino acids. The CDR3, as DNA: TGTGCCAGCAGTTCTCGGACAGGGAAAGGTGAAAAACTGTTTTTT. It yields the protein CASSSRTGKGEKLFF.

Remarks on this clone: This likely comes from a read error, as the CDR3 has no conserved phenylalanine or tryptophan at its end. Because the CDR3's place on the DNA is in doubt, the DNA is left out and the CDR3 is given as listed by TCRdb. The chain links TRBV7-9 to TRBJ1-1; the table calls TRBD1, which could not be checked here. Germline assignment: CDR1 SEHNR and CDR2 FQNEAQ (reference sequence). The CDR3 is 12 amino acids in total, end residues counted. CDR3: CASSLDRDNAYY.

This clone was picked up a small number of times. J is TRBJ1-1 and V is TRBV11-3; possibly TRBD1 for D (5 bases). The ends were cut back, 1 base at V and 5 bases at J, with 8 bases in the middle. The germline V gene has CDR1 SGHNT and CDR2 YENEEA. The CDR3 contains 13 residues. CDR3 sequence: CASSLGRGTEAFF. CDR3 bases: TGTGCCAGCAGCTTAGGTCGGGGGACTGAAGCTTTCTTT.

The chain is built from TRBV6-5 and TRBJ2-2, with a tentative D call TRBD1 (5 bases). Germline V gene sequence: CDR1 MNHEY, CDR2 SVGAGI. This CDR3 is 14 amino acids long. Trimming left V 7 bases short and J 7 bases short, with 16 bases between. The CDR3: CASTPGHSGGELFF. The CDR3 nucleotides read TGTGCCAGCACCCCCGGACATAGTGGCGGGGAGCTGTTTTTT.

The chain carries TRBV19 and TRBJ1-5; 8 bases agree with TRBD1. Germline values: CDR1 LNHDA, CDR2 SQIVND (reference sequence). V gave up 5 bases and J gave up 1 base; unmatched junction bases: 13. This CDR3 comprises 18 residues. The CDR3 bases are TGTGCCAGTAGTCCCGTGAGACAGGGGTTTTGGAGCAATCAGCCCCAGCATTTT. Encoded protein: CASSPVRQGFWSNQPQHF.

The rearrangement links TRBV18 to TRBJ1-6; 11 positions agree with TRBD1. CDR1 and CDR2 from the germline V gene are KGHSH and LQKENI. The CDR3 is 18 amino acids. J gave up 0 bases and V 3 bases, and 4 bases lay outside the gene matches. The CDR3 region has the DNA TGTGCCAGCTCACCGCGGACAGGGGGCAGCTCCTATAATTCACCCCTCCACTTT. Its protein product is CASSPRTGGSSYNSPLHF.

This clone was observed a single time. CDR3 residues: CASSQLPRVGTF. The CDR3 coding sequence is TGTGCCAGCAGTCAACTGCCCAGGGTGGGCACCTTC. The gene calls are TRBV28 and TRBJ1-2, with D possibly being TRBD1 (5 bases). CDR1 and CDR2 from the germline V gene are MDHEN and SYDVKM. CDR3 size: 12 residues. V shed 5 bases and J shed 13 bases, with 17 bases lying between them.

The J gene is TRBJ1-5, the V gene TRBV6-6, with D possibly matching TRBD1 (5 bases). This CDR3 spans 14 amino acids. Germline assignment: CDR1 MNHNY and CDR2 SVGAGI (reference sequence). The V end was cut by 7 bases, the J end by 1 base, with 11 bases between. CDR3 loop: CASTTEGSNQPQHF. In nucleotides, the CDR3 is TGTGCCAGCACCACGGAGGGGAGCAATCAGCCCCAGCATTTT.

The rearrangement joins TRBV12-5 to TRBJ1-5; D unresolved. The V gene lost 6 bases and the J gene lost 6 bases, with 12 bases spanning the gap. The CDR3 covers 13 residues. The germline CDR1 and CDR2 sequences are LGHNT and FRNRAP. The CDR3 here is CASGPSVGQPQHF. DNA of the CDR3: TGTGCTAGTGGCCCGAGCGTGGGTCAGCCCCAGCATTTT.

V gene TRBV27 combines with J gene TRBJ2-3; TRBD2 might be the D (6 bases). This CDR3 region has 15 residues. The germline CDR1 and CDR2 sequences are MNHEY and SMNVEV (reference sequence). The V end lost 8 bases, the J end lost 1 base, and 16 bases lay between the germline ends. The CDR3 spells CASAAEGRGTDTQYF. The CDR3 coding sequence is TGTGCCAGCGCCGCGGAGGGCCGGGGCACAGATACGCAGTATTTT.

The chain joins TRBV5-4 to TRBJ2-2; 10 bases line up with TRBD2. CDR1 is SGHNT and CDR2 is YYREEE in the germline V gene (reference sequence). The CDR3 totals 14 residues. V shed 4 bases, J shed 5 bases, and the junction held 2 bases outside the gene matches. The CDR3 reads CASSPTSGTGELFF. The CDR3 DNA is TGTGCCAGCAGCCCGACTAGCGGGACCGGGGAGCTGTTTTTT. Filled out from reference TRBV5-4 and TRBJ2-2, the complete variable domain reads ETGVTQSPTHLIKTRGQQVTLRCSSQSGHNTVSWYQQALGQGPQFIFQYYREEENGRGNFPPRFSGLQFPNYSSELNVNALELDDSALYLCASSPTSGTGELFFGEGSRLTVL.

DNA for the CDR3: TGTGCCAGCAAACTGGGGGGGGTAGATACGCAGTATTTT. Translated: CASKLGGVDTQYF. This chain links TRBV7-8 with TRBJ2-3; TRBD2 agrees at 7 bases. Germline trimming cut 7 bases from V and 5 bases from J; bases unmatched to any gene: 6. Per the germline V gene, CDR1 is SGHVS and CDR2 is FQNEAQ. The CDR3 length is 13 residues.

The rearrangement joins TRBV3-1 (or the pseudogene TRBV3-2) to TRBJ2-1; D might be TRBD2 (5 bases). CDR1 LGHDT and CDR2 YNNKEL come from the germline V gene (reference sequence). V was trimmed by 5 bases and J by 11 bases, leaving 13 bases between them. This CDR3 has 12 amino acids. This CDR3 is CASSSLYGKQFF. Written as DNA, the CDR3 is TGTGCCAGCAGCTCACTCTACGGGAAGCAGTTCTTC.

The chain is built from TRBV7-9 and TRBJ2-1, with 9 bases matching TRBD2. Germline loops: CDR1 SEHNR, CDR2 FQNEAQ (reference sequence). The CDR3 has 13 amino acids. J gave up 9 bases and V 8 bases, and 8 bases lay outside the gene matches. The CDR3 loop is CASARRGGPEQFF. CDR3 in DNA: TGTGCCAGCGCCCGGCGGGGGGGCCCTGAGCAGTTCTTC.

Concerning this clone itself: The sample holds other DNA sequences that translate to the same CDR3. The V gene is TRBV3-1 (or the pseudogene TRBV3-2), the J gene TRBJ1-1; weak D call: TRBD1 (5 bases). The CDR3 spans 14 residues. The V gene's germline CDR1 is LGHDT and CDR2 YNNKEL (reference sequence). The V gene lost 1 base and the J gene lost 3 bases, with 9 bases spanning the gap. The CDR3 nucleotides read TGTGCCAGCAGCCAAGTCGGAGGGGACACTGAAGCTTTCTTT. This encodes CASSQVGGDTEAFF.

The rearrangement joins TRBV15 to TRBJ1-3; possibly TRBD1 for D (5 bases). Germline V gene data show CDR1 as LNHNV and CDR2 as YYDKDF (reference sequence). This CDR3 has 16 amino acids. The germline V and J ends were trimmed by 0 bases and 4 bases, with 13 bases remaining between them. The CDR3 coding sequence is TGTGCCACCAGCAGAGATCGGCAGGGCTCCGGAAACACCATATATTTT. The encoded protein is CATSRDRQGSGNTIYF.

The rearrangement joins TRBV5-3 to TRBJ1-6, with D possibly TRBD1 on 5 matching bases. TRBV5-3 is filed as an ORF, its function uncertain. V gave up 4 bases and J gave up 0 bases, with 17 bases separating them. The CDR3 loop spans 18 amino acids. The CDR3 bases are TGTGCCAGAAGCCCCCGGGACTTCCTAAGCTCCTATAATTCACCCCTCCACTTT. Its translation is CARSPRDFLSSYNSPLHF.

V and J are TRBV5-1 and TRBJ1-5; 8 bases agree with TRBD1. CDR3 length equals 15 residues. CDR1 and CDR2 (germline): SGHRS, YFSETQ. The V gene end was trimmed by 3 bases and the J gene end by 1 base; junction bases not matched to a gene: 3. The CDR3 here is CASSSSGGSNQPQHF. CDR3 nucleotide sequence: TGCGCCAGCAGCTCCTCAGGGGGCAGCAATCAGCCCCAGCATTTT.

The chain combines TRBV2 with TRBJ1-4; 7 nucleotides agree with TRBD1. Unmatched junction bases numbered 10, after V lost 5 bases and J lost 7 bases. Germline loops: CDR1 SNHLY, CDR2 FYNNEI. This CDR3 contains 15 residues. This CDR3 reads CASSQQGLVGEKLFF. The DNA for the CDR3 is TGTGCCAGCAGTCAACAGGGGCTCGTTGGTGAAAAACTGTTTTTT.

CDR3 sequence: CASLLDRDYQPQHF. CDR3 DNA sequence: TGTGCCAGCCTTCTAGACAGGGACTATCAGCCCCAGCATTTT. The J gene is TRBJ1-5, the V gene TRBV6-5; the match to TRBD1 covers 7 bases. This CDR3 is built from 14 residues. J was trimmed by 5 bases and V by 8 bases; bases with no gene match: 9. CDR1 is MNHEY and CDR2 is SVGAGI in the germline V gene.

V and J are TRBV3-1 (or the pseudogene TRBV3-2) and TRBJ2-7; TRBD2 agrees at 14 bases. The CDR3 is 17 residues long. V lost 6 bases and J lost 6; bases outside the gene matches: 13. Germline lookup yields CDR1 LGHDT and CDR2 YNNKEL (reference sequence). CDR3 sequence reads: CASRKGLAGVLTLEQYV. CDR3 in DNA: TGTGCCAGCAGAAAGGGACTAGCGGGAGTGCTGACCCTCGAGCAGTACGTC.

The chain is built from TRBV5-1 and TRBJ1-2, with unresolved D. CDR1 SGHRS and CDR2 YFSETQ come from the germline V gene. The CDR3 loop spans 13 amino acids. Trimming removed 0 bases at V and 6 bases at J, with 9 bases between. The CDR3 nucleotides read TGCGCCAGCAGCTTGGGGCAGAATGATGGCTACACCTTC. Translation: CASSLGQNDGYTF.

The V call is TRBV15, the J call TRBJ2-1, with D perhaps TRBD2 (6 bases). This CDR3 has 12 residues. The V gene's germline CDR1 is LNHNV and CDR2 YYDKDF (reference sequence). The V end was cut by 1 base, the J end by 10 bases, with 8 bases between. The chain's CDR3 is CATSRVSGEQFF. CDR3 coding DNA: TGTGCCACCAGCAGAGTAAGCGGGGAGCAGTTCTTC.

The CDR3 here is CASSLRRARTDTQYF. The CDR3, as DNA: TGTGCCAGCAGTTTAAGGCGGGCCCGCACAGATACGCAGTATTTT. The gene calls are TRBV27 and TRBJ2-3, with D tentatively TRBD2 (5 bases). The V and J ends lost 2 bases and 1 base respectively, with 10 bases between them. CDR1 MNHEY and CDR2 SMNVEV come from the germline V gene (reference sequence). The CDR3 is 15 amino acids.

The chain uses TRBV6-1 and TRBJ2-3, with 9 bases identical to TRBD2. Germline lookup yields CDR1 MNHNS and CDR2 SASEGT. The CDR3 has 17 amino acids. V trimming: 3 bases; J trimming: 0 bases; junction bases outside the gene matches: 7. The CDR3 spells CASSDDPTSGSTDTQYF. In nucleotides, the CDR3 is TGTGCCAGCAGTGATGACCCGACTAGCGGTAGCACAGATACGCAGTATTTT.

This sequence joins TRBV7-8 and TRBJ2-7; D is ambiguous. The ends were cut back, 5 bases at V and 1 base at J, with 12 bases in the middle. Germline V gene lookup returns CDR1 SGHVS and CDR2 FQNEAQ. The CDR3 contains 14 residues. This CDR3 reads CASSQRLDSYEQYV. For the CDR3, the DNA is TGTGCCAGCAGCCAACGACTGGATTCCTACGAGCAGTACGTC.

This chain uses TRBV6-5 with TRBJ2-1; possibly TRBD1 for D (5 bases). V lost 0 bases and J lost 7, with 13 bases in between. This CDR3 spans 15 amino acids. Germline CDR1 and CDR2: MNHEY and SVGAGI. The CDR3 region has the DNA TGTGCCAGCAGTTACTCGATAGGGGTGTCGAATGAGCAGTTCTTC. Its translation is CASSYSIGVSNEQFF.

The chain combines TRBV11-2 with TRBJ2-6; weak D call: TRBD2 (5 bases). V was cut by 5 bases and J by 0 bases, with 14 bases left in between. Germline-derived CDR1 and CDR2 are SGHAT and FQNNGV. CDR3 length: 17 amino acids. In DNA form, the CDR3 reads TGTGCCAGCAGCCGCGACGGACTGTCCTCTGGGGCCAACGTCCTGACTTTC. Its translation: CASSRDGLSSGANVLTF.